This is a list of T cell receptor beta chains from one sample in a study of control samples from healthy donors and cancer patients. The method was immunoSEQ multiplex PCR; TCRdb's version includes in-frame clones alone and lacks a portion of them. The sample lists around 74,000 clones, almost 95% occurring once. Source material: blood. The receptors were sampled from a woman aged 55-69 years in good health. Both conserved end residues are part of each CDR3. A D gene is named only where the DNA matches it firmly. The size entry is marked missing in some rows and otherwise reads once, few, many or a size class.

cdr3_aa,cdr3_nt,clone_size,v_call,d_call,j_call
CASSQEPSGGPRGEQYF,TGCGCCAGCAGCCAAGAACCCTCGGGAGGGCCTCGAGGCGAGCAGTACTTC,NA,TRBV4-1,TRBD2,TRBJ2-7
CASSSALLAFYEQYF,TGTGCCAGCAGCTCGGCTTTACTAGCTTTCTACGAGCAGTACTTC,once,TRBV28,NA,TRBJ2-7
CASSVSSTRQETQYF,TGTGCCAGCAGCGTCTCAAGTACTCGACAAGAGACCCAGTACTTC,NA,TRBV7-3,NA,TRBJ2-5
CASSVAGSRTGELFF,TGTGCCAGCAGCGTAGCGGGGTCGCGCACCGGGGAGCTGTTTTTT,few,TRBV9,NA,TRBJ2-2
CASSLAGFPEAFF,TGTGCCAGCAGTTTAGCGGGGTTCCCTGAAGCTTTCTTT,NA,TRBV28,NA,TRBJ1-1
CASSSSGNQPQHF,TGCGCCAGCAGTTCGAGTGGCAATCAGCCCCAGCATTTT,NA,TRBV4-1,NA,TRBJ1-5
CASSRRTQFSEAFF,TGTGCCAGCAGCCGCCGGACACAGTTTAGTGAAGCTTTCTTT,once,TRBV7-9,NA,TRBJ1-1
CASSPAGSYEQYF,TGTGCCAGCTCACCAGCAGGGAGCTACGAGCAGTACTTC,NA,TRBV18,NA,TRBJ2-7
CASARNMNTEAFF,TGTGCCAGCGCACGGAACATGAACACTGAAGCTTTCTTT,NA,TRBV6-5,NA,TRBJ1-1
CASSTRQGFRVEAFF,TGTGCCAGCAGCACCCGACAGGGGTTTAGAGTTGAAGCTTTCTTT,NA,TRBV7-2,TRBD1,TRBJ1-1
CATKRDSSNQPQHF,TGTGCCACCAAAAGGGACAGTAGCAATCAGCCCCAGCATTTT,NA,TRBV6-6,TRBD1,TRBJ1-5
CASSSQGASYNEQFF,TGTGCCAGCAGCTCACAGGGGGCATCCTACAATGAGCAGTTCTTC,NA,TRBV7-9,TRBD1,TRBJ2-1
CASSQAGTGVIRNQPQHF,TGCGCCAGCAGCCAAGCCGGGACAGGGGTTATTCGCAATCAGCCCCAGCATTTT,NA,TRBV5-1,TRBD1,TRBJ1-5
CASSFHPYGRASYEQYF,TGTGCCAGCAGTTTCCATCCGTACGGGAGGGCTTCCTACGAGCAGTACTTC,NA,TRBV28,TRBD2,TRBJ2-7
CASSYRTGGNIQYF,TGTGCCAGCAGTTACCGGACAGGGGGAAACATTCAGTACTTC,NA,TRBV28,TRBD1,TRBJ2-4
CASSRGGGSYTQYF,TGCGCCAGCAGCCGAGGCGGGGGGAGCTACACGCAGTATTTT,NA,TRBV4-3,TRBD2,TRBJ2-3
CASSPSRDYEQYF,TGTGCCAGCTCCCCATCTAGGGACTACGAGCAGTACTTC,NA,TRBV18,NA,TRBJ2-7
CASCRDTAEKLFF,TGTGCCAGCTGCCGGGACACTGCGGAAAAACTGTTTTTT,NA,TRBV18,NA,TRBJ1-4
CASSAGQGVTAFF,TGCGCCAGCAGCGCTGGACAGGGAGTAACAGCTTTCTTT,NA,TRBV10-2,TRBD1,TRBJ1-1
CASSVGGGVFETQYF,TGTGCCAGCAGCGTAGGGGGAGGGGTGTTTGAGACCCAGTACTTC,NA,TRBV9,TRBD2,TRBJ2-5
CASSEQGRTEAFF,TGTGCCAGCAGCGAACAGGGTAGGACTGAAGCTTTCTTT,NA,TRBV7-3,NA,TRBJ1-1
CASSSIGRRSQFF,TGTGCCAGCAGCTCCATCGGACGGAGGTCGCAGTTCTTC,NA,TRBV7-2,NA,TRBJ2-1
CASARTGDLYQPQHF,TGTGCCAGCGCTAGGACAGGGGATTTGTATCAGCCCCAGCATTTT,NA,TRBV6-6,TRBD1,TRBJ1-5
CAWSVGIARLEQFF,TGTGCCTGGAGTGTCGGAATAGCTCGCTTAGAGCAGTTCTTC,NA,TRBV30,NA,TRBJ2-1
CASSPFRGVTPRGRSGNTIYF,TGTGCCAGCAGCCCGTTTAGAGGGGTGACTCCCCGGGGGCGGTCTGGAAACACCATATATTTT,once,TRBV27,NA,TRBJ1-3
CASSLTSGIYEQYF,TGTGCCAGCAGCTTGACTAGCGGGATTTACGAGCAGTACTTC,NA,TRBV11-2,TRBD2,TRBJ2-7